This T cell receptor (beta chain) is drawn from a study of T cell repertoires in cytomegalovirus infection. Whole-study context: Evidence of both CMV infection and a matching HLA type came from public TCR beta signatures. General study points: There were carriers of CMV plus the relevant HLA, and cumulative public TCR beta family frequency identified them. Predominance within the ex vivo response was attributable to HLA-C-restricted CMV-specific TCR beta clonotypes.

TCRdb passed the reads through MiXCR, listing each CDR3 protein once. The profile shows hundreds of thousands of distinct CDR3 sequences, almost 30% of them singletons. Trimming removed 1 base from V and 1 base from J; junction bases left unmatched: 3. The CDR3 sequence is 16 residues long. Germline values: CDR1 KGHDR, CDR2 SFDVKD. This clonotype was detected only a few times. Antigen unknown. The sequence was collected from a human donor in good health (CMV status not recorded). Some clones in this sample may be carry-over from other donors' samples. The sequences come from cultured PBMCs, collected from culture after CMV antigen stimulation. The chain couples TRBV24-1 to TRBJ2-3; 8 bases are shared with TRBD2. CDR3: CATSDLLREGTDTQYF. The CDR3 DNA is TGTGCCACCAGTGATTTACTGCGGGAGGGCACAGATACGCAGTATTTT.